The 5 T cell receptor beta chains below were found in one sample sequenced in a study of lymphopenia after photon versus proton radiotherapy. Measured with immunoSEQ multiplex PCR; TCRdb has only the in-frame clones, and not every one. This table holds around 18,000 clones, around 83% found once. This material consisted of peripheral blood, taken from a patient treated with proton-based radiotherapy. These receptors all stem from a man aged 70-80 years with pancreatic cancer.

DNA for the CDR3: TGCGCCAGCAGCCCCTCTCGGACAGCCAGCTCCTACAATGAGCAGTTCTTC. This codes for CASSPSRTASSYNEQFF. The chain recombines TRBV5-1 with TRBJ2-1; possible D gene TRBD1, 6 bases. Germline loops: CDR1 SGHRS, CDR2 YFSETQ. Trimming removed 4 bases at V and 0 bases at J, with 17 bases between. CDR3 length equals 17 residues.

The rearrangement joins TRBV7-3 to TRBJ2-1, with 7 bases identical to TRBD2. The CDR3 loop spans 13 amino acids. Per the germline V gene, CDR1 is SGHTA and CDR2 is FQGTGA. Trimming cost V 0 bases and J 12 bases; bases outside gene matches: 5. CDR3 sequence (DNA): TGTGCCAGCAGCTTAACGGGAGGGGCAGGGCAGTTCTTC. Translated: CASSLTGGAGQFF.

The chain joins TRBV14 to TRBJ1-5, with D unresolved. CDR3 length: 13 amino acids. With 0 bases removed from V and 5 bases from J, the gap between germline ends came to 5 bases. Germline V CDR1 and CDR2: SGHDN, FVKESK. Here the CDR3 DNA reads TGTGCCAGCAGCCAAGAGCGGGATCAGCCCCAGCATTTT. Its protein product is CASSQERDQPQHF.

The CDR3 is CASSLGQSSYEQYF. Here the CDR3 DNA reads TGTGCCAGCAGCTTAGGACAGAGCTCCTACGAGCAGTACTTC. The chain has TRBV11-3 and TRBJ2-7; D is perhaps TRBD1 (5 bases). CDR1 and CDR2 from the germline V gene are SGHNT and YENEEA. This CDR3 region has 14 residues. Trimming removed 1 base from V and 0 bases from J, with 7 bases in between. Combining the CDR3 with reference TRBV11-3 and TRBJ2-7 gives the whole variable domain EAGVVQSPRYKIIEKKQPVAFWCNPISGHNTLYWYLQNLGQGPELLIRYENEEAVDDSQLPKDRFSAERLKGVDSTLKIQPAELGDSAVYLCASSLGQSSYEQYFGPGTRLTVT.

The chain combines TRBV7-9 with TRBJ1-2, with a possible D match to TRBD1 (5 bases). CDR1 is SEHNR, CDR2 FQNEAQ, per germline (reference sequence). The germline V and J ends were trimmed by 0 bases and 0 bases, with 11 bases remaining between them. This CDR3 spans 16 amino acids. The CDR3 DNA follows: TGTGCCAGCAGCTTAGCGCTTGGGGGAGCTAACTATGGCTACACCTTC. Translation: CASSLALGGANYGYTF. The full variable domain, completed using reference TRBV7-9 and TRBJ1-2, is DTGVSQNPRHKITKRGQNVTFRCDPISEHNRLYWYRQTLGQGPEFLTYFQNEAQLEKSRLLSDRFSAERPKGSFSTLEIQRTEQGDSAMYLCASSLALGGANYGYTFGSGTRLTVV.